This T cell receptor beta chain appears in the sequencing data of a study of blood T cell repertoires in COVID-19 (dated by TCRdb to 2018 to 2020). For the study in its entirety: The collaborator samples originated in the United States, Italy and Spain and spanned the acute and convalescent phases of COVID-19. Where HLA class I and class II types were available, the types were taken from metadata supplied by the sample provider, not from assay-based typing. Nearly every sample came with metadata listing a de-identified subject ID, COVID-19 status, age in years and sex. The samples were drawn from two sources: the first 160 participants of the ongoing ImmuneRACE study, and 1,000 to 1,500 subjects contributed by 6 global collaborators. The material from the prospective study consisted of cDNA or gDNA derived from T cells, B-cell-depleted T cells, or PBMCs. A freely available public database, intended as a resource for researchers studying the immune response to SARS-CoV-2, is where the repertoires were released. Deeply sampled blood TCRbeta repertoires from subjects exposed to, actively infected with, or recovered from COVID-19 were included in the dataset. Summary of the overall study and its limitations: The quantity of clinical and demographic metadata differed by source and by participant and was supplied without curation.

Each collaborating institution followed its own protocols to collect whole blood in K2EDTA tubes. Collaborator samples were shipped for TCRbeta analysis as frozen whole blood, isolated PBMCs, or DNA extracted from either sample type. Of note for this clone: This clone's antigen is unknown. Per-base qualities were not stored, and no clone one base away is much larger.

There are 13 amino acids in the CDR3, from cysteine to phenylalanine inclusive. CDR3 DNA only is kept here, 39 bases in frame from base 1. V trim: 5 bases; J trim: 7 bases; unmatched bases: 7. TCRbeta CDR3 regions were amplified from genomic DNA by means of the immunoSEQ Assay, a bias-controlled multiplex PCR. Per the source publication's procedure: Nucleated cell counts per sample were estimated from amplification of reference gene primers within the assay. Sequence reads were collapsed and filtered to measure the absolute abundance of every unique TCRbeta CDR3 rearrangement. For each sample, productive Simpson clonality was calculated by taking the square root of Simpson's diversity index across productive rearrangements. Not all clones reach the TCRdb copy of this immuneACCESS table, which keeps in-frame sequences only. Checked studies attribute under half of the gap to unresolved V genes and leave the rest unexplained. D and trimming were read from the DNA, whereas the V and J calls and clone size are those reported in that table. This sample lists about 140,000 clones; 80% to 90% were detected once. More than 8.5% of the sample belongs to the ten largest clones.

The chain was built from TRBV12-3 or TRBV12-4 and TRBJ1-1, and TRBD1 matches 7 of the central bases. The source is a man in his 60s with active or convalescent COVID-19. Sequencing used peripheral blood. Read as DNA, the sequence is TGTGCCAGCAGTGTTAGGAGACAGGGTGAAGCTTTCTTT. Translated, it gives CASSVRRQGEAFF.